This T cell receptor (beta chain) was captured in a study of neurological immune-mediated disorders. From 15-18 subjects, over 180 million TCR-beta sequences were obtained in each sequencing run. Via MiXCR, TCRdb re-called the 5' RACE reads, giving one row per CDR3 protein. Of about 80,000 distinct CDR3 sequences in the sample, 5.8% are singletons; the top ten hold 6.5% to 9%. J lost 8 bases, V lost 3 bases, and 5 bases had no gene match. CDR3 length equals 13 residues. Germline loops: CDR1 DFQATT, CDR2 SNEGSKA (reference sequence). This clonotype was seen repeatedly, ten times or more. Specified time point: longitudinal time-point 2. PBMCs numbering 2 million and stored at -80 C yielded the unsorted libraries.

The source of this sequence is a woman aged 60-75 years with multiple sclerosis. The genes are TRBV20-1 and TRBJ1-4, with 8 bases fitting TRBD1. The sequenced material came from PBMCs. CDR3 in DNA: TGCAGTGCTAGGGGGCAGGGGGCGGAAAAACTGTTTTTT. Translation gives CSARGQGAEKLFF.